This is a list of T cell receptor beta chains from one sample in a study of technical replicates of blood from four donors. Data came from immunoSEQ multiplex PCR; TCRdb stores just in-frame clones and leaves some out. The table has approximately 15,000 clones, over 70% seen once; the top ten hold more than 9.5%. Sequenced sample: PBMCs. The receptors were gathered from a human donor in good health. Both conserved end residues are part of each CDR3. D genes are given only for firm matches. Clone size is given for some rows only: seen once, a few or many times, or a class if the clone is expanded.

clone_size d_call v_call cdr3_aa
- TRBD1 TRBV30 CAWDRGGEKLFF
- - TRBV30 CALRRGGYTF
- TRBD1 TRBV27 CASSLQGGSYEQYF
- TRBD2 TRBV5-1 CASSLGGSQGNEQFF
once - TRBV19 CASSRLVGDTQYF
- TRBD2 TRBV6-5 CASSYGREGSYEQYF
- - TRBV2 CASSEDQAGEQYF
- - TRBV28 CASSLGGASYGYTF
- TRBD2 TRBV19 CASSYRLAGGAGELFF
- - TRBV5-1 CASSLAGSPQETQYF
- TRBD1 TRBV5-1 CASSSGQGVDEQFF
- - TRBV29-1 CSSRGLNQDTQYF
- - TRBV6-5 CASSSNYERIDNEQFF
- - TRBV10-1 CASSESKGYRYNEQFF
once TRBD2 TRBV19 CASRKLAGLGDTQYF
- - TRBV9 CASSVGGAGANVLTF
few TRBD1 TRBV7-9 CASRETGKKSTGELFF
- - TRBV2 CASSEAQWAELFF
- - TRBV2 CASSEALDRFTEAFF
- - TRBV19 CASYGDGDGTDTQYF